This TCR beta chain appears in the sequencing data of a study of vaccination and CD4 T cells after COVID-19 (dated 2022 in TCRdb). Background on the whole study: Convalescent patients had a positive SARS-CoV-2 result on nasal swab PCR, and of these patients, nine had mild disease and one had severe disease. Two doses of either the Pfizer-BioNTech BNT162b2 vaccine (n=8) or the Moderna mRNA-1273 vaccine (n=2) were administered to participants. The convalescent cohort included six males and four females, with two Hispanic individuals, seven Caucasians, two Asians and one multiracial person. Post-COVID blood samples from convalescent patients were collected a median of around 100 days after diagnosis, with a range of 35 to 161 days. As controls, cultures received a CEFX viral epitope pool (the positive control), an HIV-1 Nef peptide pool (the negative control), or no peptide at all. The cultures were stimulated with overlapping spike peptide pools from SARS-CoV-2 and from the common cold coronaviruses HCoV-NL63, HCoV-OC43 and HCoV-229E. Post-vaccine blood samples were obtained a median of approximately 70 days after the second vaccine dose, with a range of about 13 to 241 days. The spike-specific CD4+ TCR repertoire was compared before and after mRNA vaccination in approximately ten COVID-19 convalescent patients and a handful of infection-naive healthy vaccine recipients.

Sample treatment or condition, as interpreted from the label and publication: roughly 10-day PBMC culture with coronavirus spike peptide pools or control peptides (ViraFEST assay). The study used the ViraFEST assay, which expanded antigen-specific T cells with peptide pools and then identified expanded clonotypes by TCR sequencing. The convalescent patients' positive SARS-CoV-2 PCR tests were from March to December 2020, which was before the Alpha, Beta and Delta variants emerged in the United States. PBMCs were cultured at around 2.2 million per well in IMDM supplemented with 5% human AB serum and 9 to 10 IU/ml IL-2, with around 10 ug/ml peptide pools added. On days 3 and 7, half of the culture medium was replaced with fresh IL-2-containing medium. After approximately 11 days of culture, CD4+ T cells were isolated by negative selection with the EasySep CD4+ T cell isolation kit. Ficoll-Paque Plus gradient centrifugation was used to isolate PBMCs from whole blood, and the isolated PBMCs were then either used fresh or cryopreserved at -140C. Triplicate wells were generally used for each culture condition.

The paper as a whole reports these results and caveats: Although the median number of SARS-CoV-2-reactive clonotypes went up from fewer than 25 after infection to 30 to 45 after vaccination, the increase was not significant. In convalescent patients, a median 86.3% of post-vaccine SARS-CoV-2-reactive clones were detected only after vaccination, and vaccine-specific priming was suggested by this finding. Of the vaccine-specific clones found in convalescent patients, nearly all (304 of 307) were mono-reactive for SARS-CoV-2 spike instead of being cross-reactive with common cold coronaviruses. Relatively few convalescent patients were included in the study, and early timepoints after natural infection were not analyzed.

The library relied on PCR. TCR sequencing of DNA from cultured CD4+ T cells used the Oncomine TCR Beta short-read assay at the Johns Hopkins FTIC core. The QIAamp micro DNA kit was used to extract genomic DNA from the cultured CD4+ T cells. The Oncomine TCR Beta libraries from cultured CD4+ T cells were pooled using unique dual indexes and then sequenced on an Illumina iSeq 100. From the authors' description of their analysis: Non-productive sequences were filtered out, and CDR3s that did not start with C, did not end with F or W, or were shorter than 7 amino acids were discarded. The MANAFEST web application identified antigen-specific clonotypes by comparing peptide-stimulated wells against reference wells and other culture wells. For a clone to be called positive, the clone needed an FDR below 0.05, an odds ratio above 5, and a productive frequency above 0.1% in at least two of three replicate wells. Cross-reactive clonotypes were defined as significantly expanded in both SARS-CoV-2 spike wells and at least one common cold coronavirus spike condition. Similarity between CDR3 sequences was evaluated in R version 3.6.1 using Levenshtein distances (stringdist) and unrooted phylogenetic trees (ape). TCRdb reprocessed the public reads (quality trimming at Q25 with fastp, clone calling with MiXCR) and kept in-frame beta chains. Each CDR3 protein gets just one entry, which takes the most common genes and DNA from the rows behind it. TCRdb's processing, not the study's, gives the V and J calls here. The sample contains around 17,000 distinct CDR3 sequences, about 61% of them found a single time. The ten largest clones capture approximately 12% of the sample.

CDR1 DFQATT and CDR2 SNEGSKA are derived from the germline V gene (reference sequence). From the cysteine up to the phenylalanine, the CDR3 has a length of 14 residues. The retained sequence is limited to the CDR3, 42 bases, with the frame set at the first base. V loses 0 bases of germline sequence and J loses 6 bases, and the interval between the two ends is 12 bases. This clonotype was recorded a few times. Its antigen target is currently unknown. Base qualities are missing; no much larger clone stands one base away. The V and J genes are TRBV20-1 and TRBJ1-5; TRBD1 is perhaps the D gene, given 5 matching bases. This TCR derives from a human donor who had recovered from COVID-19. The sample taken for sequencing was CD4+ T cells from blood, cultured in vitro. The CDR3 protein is CSARDRRGGQPQHF. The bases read TGCAGTGCTAGAGATAGGAGGGGTGGTCAGCCCCAGCATTTT.